These 18 T cell receptor beta chains came from one sample sequenced in a study of T cell repertoires in aging, cancer and after chemotherapy. TRB rearrangements spanning V, D and J were amplified using mixed TRB-A/B primers. TCRdb reprocessed the multiplex PCR reads via MiXCR and lists one record per CDR3 protein. The sample has 1,000 to 1,200 distinct CDR3 sequences, about 26% seen once; the top ten hold nearly 95%. TCR beta rearrangements were amplified from peripheral blood genomic DNA. Sequencing input: blood. These receptors all come from a human donor with a blood cancer.

This clonotype is medium-sized in the sample. The J gene is TRBJ2-1, the V gene TRBV19; 9 bases agree with TRBD2. The V gene end was trimmed by 7 bases and the J gene end by 4 bases; junction bases not matched to a gene: 5. CDR1 is LNHDA, CDR2 SQIVND, per germline (reference sequence). This CDR3 comprises 14 residues. The CDR3 protein is CASTRLAGYNEQFF. CDR3 DNA sequence: TGTGCCAGTACCAGGCTAGCGGGGTACAATGAGCAGTTCTTC.

The V and J genes are TRBV18 and TRBJ1-2; D unresolved. This CDR3 region has 14 residues. Germline CDR1 reads KGHSH; CDR2 reads LQKENI. The V end lost 3 bases, the J end lost 5 bases, and 13 bases lay between the germline ends. Here the CDR3 DNA reads TGTGCCAGCTCACCCCTTCCGGGCGAATATGGCTACACCTTC. It specifies CASSPLPGEYGYTF.

The V call is TRBV21-1, the J call TRBJ2-3; TRBD2, the table's D call, was not compared with the DNA. TRBV21-1 is deemed a pseudogene. This CDR3 is built from 19 residues. The CDR3 is CASSRLAGDLNGDTDTQYF. The CDR3 region has the DNA TGTGCCAGCAGTCGACTAGCGGGAGACTTGAACGGAGACACAGATACGCAGTATTTT.

The V gene is TRBV19, the J gene TRBJ2-1; TRBD2 matches 12 bases. V shed 5 bases, J shed 6 bases, and the junction held 5 bases outside the gene matches. The germline CDR1 and CDR2 sequences are LNHDA and SQIVND (reference sequence). CDR3 length: 15 residues. CDR3 in amino acids: CASSPTSGRFNEQFF. CDR3 sequence (DNA): TGTGCCAGTAGTCCTACTAGCGGGAGGTTCAATGAGCAGTTCTTC. Based on the CDR3 plus reference TRBV19 and TRBJ2-1, the full variable domain is DGGITQSPKYLFRKEGQNVTLSCEQNLNHDAMYWYRQDPGQGLRLIYYSQIVNDFQKGDIAEGYSVSREKKESFPLTVTSAQKNPTAFYLCASSPTSGRFNEQFFGPGTRLTVL.

V is TRBV18 and J is TRBJ2-5; D gene ambiguous. Germline lookup yields CDR1 KGHSH and CDR2 LQKENI. The ends were cut back, 0 bases at V and 5 bases at J, with 10 bases in the middle. The CDR3 covers 14 residues. CDR3 sequence reads: CASSPPKFGETQYF. The CDR3 coding sequence is TGTGCCAGCTCACCACCCAAGTTTGGGGAGACCCAGTACTTC.

The genes are TRBV6-4 and TRBJ2-6, with no clear D. This CDR3 is built from 15 residues. Germline CDR1 and CDR2: MRHNA and SNTAGT. Deletions cut 3 bases from V and 0 bases from J, with 6 bases between. CDR3 protein: CASSEKASGANVLTF. The CDR3 DNA is TGTGCCAGCAGTGAGAAAGCCTCTGGGGCCAACGTCCTGACTTTC.

This clonotype was seen a few times. In nucleotides, the CDR3 is TGCAGCGTTGGTGAGAACACTGAAGCTTTCTTT. The encoded protein is CSVGENTEAFF. The chain uses TRBV29-1 and TRBJ1-1, with D unresolved. Germline V lookup: CDR1 SQVTM, CDR2 ANQGSEA. This CDR3 is 11 amino acids long. V was clipped by 4 bases and J by 1 base, with 4 bases between them.

The genes are TRBV6-2 or TRBV6-3 and TRBJ2-5; possible D gene TRBD2, 6 bases. Germline CDR1 and CDR2: MNHEY and SVGEGT. The CDR3 loop spans 15 amino acids. V was pared by 2 bases and J by 5 bases, with 15 bases between. The CDR3 region is CASSYLQAGGETQYF. The CDR3 nucleotides are TGTGCCAGCAGTTACCTCCAGGCAGGAGGGGAGACCCAGTACTTC.

This clonotype was found a few times. The chain couples TRBV18 to TRBJ1-1; no reliable D call. The CDR3 loop spans 13 amino acids. V lost 2 bases to trimming and J lost 8 bases, with 12 bases between them. Per the germline V gene, CDR1 is KGHSH and CDR2 is LQKENI. The CDR3 DNA is TGTGCCAGCTCACCAAGGATGGGATCCGAAGCTTTCTTT. Amino acid sequence: CASSPRMGSEAFF.

This chain uses TRBV5-4 with TRBJ2-7; tentative D call: TRBD2 (5 bases). The CDR3 extends over 18 amino acids. The V gene's germline CDR1 is SGHNT and CDR2 YYREEE (reference sequence). V was cut by 0 bases and J by 5 bases, with 24 bases left in between. The CDR3 DNA is TGTGCCAGCAGCTTGGATGGACTTGACTCGTACTCTCCCGACGAGCAGTACTTC. Encoded protein: CASSLDGLDSYSPDEQYF.

The chain is built from TRBV6-1 and TRBJ1-6; 7 bases match TRBD1. Per the germline V gene, CDR1 is MNHNS and CDR2 is SASEGT. The CDR3 length is 15 residues. Unmatched junction bases numbered 7, after V lost 5 bases and J lost 6 bases. CDR3 DNA: TGTGCCAGCAGTTACTCCAGACAGGGTAATTCACCCCTCCACTTT. This encodes CASSYSRQGNSPLHF.

The rearrangement uses TRBV12-5 and TRBJ2-7; D not certain. V lost 0 bases and J 0 bases, leaving 9 bases between the germline ends. Germline CDR1 is LGHNT and CDR2 is FRNRAP. The CDR3 length is 15 residues. CDR3 DNA: TGTGCTAGTGGTTTGGTACCCTCCAGCTCCTACGAGCAGTACTTC. It encodes CASGLVPSSSYEQYF.

By frequency in the sample, this clonotype is medium-sized. This chain links TRBV30 with TRBJ2-2, with 8 bases lining up with TRBD1. V shed 0 bases, J shed 7 bases, and the junction held 7 bases outside the gene matches. CDR1 is GTSNPN and CDR2 is SVGIG in the germline V gene (reference sequence). This CDR3 spans 15 amino acids. The CDR3 loop reads CAWSVEQGVGGELFF. CDR3 nucleotides: TGTGCCTGGAGTGTAGAACAGGGGGTCGGCGGGGAGCTGTTTTTT.

The gene calls are TRBV27 and TRBJ2-5; D remains unclear. The CDR3 is 11 residues long. The V gene lost 4 bases and the J gene lost 6 bases, with 6 bases spanning the gap. Per germline, CDR1 MNHEY and CDR2 SMNVEV (reference sequence). The DNA for the CDR3 is TGTGCCAGCAGTTCCGAGAAGACCCAGTACTTC. Translating it yields CASSSEKTQYF.

This clonotype was recorded a few times. The J gene is TRBJ1-5, the V gene TRBV27, with 12 bases matching TRBD1. The germline gives CDR1 MNHEY, CDR2 SMNVEV (reference sequence). Germline trimming cut 2 bases from V and 7 bases from J; bases unmatched to any gene: 12. The length of the CDR3 is 18 residues. The chain's CDR3 is CASSLTPGGQGARQPQHF. The CDR3 DNA follows: TGTGCCAGCAGTTTAACCCCTGGGGGACAGGGGGCGCGGCAGCCCCAGCATTTT.

In its sample, this clonotype is medium-sized (0.01 to 0.1%). The chain couples TRBV5-4 to TRBJ2-1; TRBD1 might be the D (5 bases). The CDR3 contains 15 residues. CDR1 and CDR2 from the germline V gene are SGHNT and YYREEE (reference sequence). V lost 1 base and J lost 3, with 11 bases in between. CDR3 sequence (DNA): TGTGCCAGCAGCTTGCCGGACACTTACTACAATGAGCAGTTCTTC. Translation gives CASSLPDTYYNEQFF.

This clonotype has a handful of counts. The gene calls are TRBV27 and TRBJ1-4; D gene ambiguous. The germline V gene encodes CDR1 MNHEY and CDR2 SMNVEV (reference sequence). The ends were cut back, 3 bases at V and 5 bases at J, with 10 bases in the middle. This CDR3 has 14 amino acids. The CDR3 loop reads CASSFSPSNEKLFF. The DNA for the CDR3 is TGTGCCAGCAGTTTTAGCCCATCGAATGAAAAACTGTTTTTT.

This clonotype was observed a few times. The chain has TRBV27 and TRBJ2-5; TRBD2 matches at 13 bases. The CDR3 sequence is 22 residues long. Trimming at V came to 5 bases and at J to 1 base, leaving 22 bases not matched to a gene. The germline CDR1 and CDR2 sequences are MNHEY and SMNVEV (reference sequence). CDR3 sequence: CASSPGLAGVVPTSVVQETQYF. DNA for the CDR3: TGTGCCAGCAGTCCCGGACTAGCGGGAGTAGTCCCCACTTCGGTGGTCCAAGAGACCCAGTACTTC.